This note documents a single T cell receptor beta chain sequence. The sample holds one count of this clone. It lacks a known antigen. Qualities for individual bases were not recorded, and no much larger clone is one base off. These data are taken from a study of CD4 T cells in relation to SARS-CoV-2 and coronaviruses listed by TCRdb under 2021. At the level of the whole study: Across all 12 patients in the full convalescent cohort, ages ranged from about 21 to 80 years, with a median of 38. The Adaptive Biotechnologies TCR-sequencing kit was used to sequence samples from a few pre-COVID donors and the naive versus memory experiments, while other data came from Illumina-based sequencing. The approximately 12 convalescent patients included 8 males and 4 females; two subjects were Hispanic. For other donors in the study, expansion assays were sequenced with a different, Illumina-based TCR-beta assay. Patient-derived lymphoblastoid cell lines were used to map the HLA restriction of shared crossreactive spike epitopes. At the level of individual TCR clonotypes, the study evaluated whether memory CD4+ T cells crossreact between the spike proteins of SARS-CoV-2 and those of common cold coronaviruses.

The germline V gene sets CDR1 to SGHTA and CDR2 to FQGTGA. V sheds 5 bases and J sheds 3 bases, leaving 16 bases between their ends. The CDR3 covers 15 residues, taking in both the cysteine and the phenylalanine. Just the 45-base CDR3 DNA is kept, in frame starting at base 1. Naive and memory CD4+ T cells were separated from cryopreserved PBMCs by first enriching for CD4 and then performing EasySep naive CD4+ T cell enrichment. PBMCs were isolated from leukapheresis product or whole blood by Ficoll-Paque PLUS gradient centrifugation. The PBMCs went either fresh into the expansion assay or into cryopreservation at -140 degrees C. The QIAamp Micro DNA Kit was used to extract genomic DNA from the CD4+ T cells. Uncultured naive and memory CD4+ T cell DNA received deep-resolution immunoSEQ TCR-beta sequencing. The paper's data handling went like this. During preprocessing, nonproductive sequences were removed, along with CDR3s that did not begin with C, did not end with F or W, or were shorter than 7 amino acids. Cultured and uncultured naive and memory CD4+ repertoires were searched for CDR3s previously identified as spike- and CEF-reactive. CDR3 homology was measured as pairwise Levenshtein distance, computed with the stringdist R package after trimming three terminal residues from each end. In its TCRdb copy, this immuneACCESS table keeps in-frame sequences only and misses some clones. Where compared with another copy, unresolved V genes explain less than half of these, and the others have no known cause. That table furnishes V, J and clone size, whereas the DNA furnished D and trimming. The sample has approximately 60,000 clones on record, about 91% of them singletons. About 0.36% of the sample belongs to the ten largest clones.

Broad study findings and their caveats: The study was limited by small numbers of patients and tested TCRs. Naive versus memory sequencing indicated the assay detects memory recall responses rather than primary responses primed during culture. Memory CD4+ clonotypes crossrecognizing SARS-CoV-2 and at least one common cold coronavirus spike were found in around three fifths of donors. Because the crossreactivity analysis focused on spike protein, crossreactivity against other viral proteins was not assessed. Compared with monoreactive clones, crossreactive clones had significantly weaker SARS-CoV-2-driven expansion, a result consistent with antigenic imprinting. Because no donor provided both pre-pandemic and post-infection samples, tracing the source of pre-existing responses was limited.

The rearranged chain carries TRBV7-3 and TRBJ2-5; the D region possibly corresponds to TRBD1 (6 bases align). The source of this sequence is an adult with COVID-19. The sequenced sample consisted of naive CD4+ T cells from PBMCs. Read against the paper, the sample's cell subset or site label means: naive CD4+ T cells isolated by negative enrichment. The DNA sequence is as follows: TGTGCCAGCAGCCCCGGACAGAGCCAAGAAGAGACCCAGTACTTC. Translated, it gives CASSPGQSQEETQYF.